The source of this T cell receptor beta chain is a study of T cell changes during pregnancy in multiple sclerosis. Using immunoSEQ multiplex PCR, the repertoire was profiled, and TCRdb retains in-frame clones only, with some absent. The sample holds some 100,000 clones; 90% to 95% are singletons and the top ten take about 0.9%. The sequencing used peripheral blood, collected before pregnancy. The sequence was obtained from a female donor with multiple sclerosis, enrolled in a pregnancy study.

CDR3 residues: CASSSPGRSAFF. The CDR3 nucleotides read TGTGCCAGCAGCTCCCCAGGGCGGTCAGCTTTCTTT. This chain connects TRBV11-2 to TRBJ1-1; D perhaps matches TRBD1 (5 bases). The CDR3 contains 12 residues. Trimming took 4 bases from V and 10 from J, leaving 13 bases between them. Per the germline V gene, CDR1 is SGHAT and CDR2 is FQNNGV.